This T cell receptor (beta chain) stems from a study of shared clonotypes between healthy human individuals. Study-level findings and limits: A small donor pool kept down the genetic and exposure-history diversity that was represented.

Genomic DNA for unsorted samples, which was extracted with the QIAamp DNA Blood Mini kit, came from 99 million or so PBMCs. Per the study methods: ImmunoSEQ yielded junction-only sequences lacking quality scores, so filtering differed. Clones were sequenced by immunoSEQ multiplex PCR, and TCRdb holds only the in-frame ones, with some missing. V and J calls and clone size are given by that table; D and trimming were obtained from the DNA. The sample includes some 510,000 clones, around 74% seen only once; the top ten take over 10%. The germline V gene encodes CDR1 SGHRS and CDR2 YFSETQ. This CDR3 comprises 17 residues. V dropped 4 bases and J dropped 0; count of bases not matched to a gene: 6. Comment on this clone: No antigen is known for it.

V usage is TRBV5-1 and J usage is TRBJ1-6; 8 nucleotides align to TRBD1. The sample taken for sequencing was PBMCs. This clonotype originated in a woman in her forties in good health. Some clones in this sample may be carry-over from other donors' samples. CDR3 region: CASSTGQGGSYNSPLHF. The DNA of the CDR3 is TGCGCCAGCAGCACCGGACAGGGAGGCTCCTATAATTCACCCCTCCACTTT.